This T cell receptor beta chain was captured in a study of PD-L1 blockade in urothelial cancer. The wider study: Patients arrived having already received 0 to 3 prior chemotherapy regimens. Blood was subjected to analysis at 3 weeks (second dose) and 6 weeks following treatment start.

Study-wide results and limits: Better survival was forecast by a pretreatment blood TCR clonality below the median.

The sample's time point: pretreatment peripheral blood. Each patient gave between 1 and 8 samples of peripheral blood mononuclear cells, which were collected pretreatment and during treatment. On this clone: The antigen is undetermined.

Data came from immunoSEQ multiplex PCR; TCRdb stores just in-frame clones and leaves some out. Here the sample spans tens of thousands of clones, approximately 88% being singletons. This TCR derives from a man aged 45-65 years with urothelial cancer. Material: PBMCs, obtained around atezolizumab (anti-PD-L1) treatment.

The DNA of the CDR3 is TGTGCCAGCACTTATTCAGGGAGGGGGACAGATACGCAGTATTTT. This encodes CASTYSGRGTDTQYF. The J gene is TRBJ2-3, the V gene TRBV2; D may be TRBD2 (7 bases). With 7 bases removed from V and 3 bases from J, the gap between germline ends came to 17 bases. Germline assignment: CDR1 SNHLY and CDR2 FYNNEI. The length of the CDR3 is 15 residues.